These T cell receptor beta chains were read from a single sample in a study of OX40 agonist ivuxolimab in advanced cancers. Some clones are missing from TCRdb's copy, which holds only in-frame ones; the method was immunoSEQ multiplex PCR. The data contain some 100,000 clones, about 92% of them singletons. The specimen was CD4+ or CD8+ T cells sorted from blood, collected in a trial of the OX40 agonist ivuxolimab. Source of these receptors: an adult with an advanced solid tumor such as melanoma, head and neck, liver or kidney cancer. CDR3s include the opening cysteine and the closing phenylalanine or tryptophan. The D gene is left open where the match is weak. For some rows the clone size is stated as once, few or many, or as a class when expanded; others skip it.

clone_size: NA
v_call: TRBV10-3
d_call: TRBD1
j_call: TRBJ1-3
cdr3_aa: CAISPGTELPGNTIYF
cdr3_nt: TGTGCCATCAGTCCCGGGACAGAGCTTCCTGGAAACACCATATATTTT

clone_size: NA
v_call: TRBV11-2
d_call: TRBD2
j_call: TRBJ2-1
cdr3_aa: CASSFGAGGYNEQFF
cdr3_nt: TGTGCCAGCAGCTTCGGAGCGGGGGGTTACAATGAGCAGTTCTTC

clone_size: NA
v_call: TRBV19
d_call: NA
j_call: TRBJ2-1
cdr3_aa: CASSIMGTYNEQFF
cdr3_nt: TGTGCCAGTAGTATAATGGGAACCTACAATGAGCAGTTCTTC

clone_size: NA
v_call: TRBV5-8
d_call: NA
j_call: TRBJ2-1
cdr3_aa: CASSLAGVKLYNEQFF
cdr3_nt: TGTGCCAGCAGCTTGGCCGGGGTGAAGCTTTACAATGAGCAGTTCTTC

clone_size: NA
v_call: TRBV27
d_call: NA
j_call: TRBJ1-5
cdr3_aa: CASSFRGSNQPQHF
cdr3_nt: TGTGCCAGCAGTTTCCGGGGGAGCAATCAGCCCCAGCATTTT

clone_size: NA
v_call: TRBV27
d_call: NA
j_call: TRBJ2-1
cdr3_aa: CASSAGYSYNEQFF
cdr3_nt: TGTGCCAGCAGTGCCGGATACTCCTACAATGAGCAGTTCTTC

clone_size: NA
v_call: TRBV9
d_call: NA
j_call: TRBJ1-2
cdr3_aa: CASSVSPEVMNYGYTF
cdr3_nt: TGTGCCAGCAGCGTATCTCCCGAGGTCATGAACTATGGCTACACCTTC

clone_size: once
v_call: TRBV6-5
d_call: NA
j_call: TRBJ2-3
cdr3_aa: CASSYGEGGGIDTQYF
cdr3_nt: TGTGCCAGCAGTTACGGTGAGGGAGGCGGCATAGATACGCAGTATTTT

clone_size: NA
v_call: TRBV4-1
d_call: NA
j_call: TRBJ1-4
cdr3_aa: CASSQVIGEKLFF
cdr3_nt: TGCGCCAGCAGCCAAGTAATCGGTGAAAAACTGTTTTTT

clone_size: NA
v_call: TRBV25-1
d_call: NA
j_call: TRBJ2-5
cdr3_aa: CASSPGAGETQYF
cdr3_nt: TGTGCCAGCAGCCCAGGGGCAGGGGAGACCCAGTACTTC

clone_size: NA
v_call: TRBV4-1
d_call: NA
j_call: TRBJ1-1
cdr3_aa: CASSHQLGGKNTEAFF
cdr3_nt: TGCGCCAGCAGCCACCAGTTGGGGGGGAAGAACACTGAAGCTTTCTTT

clone_size: NA
v_call: TRBV27
d_call: NA
j_call: TRBJ2-2
cdr3_aa: CASSPGDTGELFF
cdr3_nt: TGTGCCAGCAGCCCGGGGGACACCGGGGAGCTGTTTTTT

clone_size: NA
v_call: TRBV30
d_call: NA
j_call: TRBJ2-5
cdr3_aa: CAWSVQGETQYF
cdr3_nt: TGTGCCTGGAGTGTGCAGGGAGAGACCCAGTACTTC

clone_size: NA
v_call: TRBV7-3
d_call: NA
j_call: TRBJ2-7
cdr3_aa: CASSLDGPRHEQYF
cdr3_nt: TGTGCCAGCAGCTTAGACGGCCCCAGACACGAGCAGTACTTC

clone_size: NA
v_call: TRBV11-2
d_call: NA
j_call: TRBJ1-1
cdr3_aa: CASSLKSLNQWVPEAFF
cdr3_nt: TGTGCCAGCAGCTTAAAGTCGCTCAATCAGTGGGTCCCTGAAGCTTTCTTT

clone_size: NA
v_call: TRBV11-2
d_call: TRBD2
j_call: TRBJ2-1
cdr3_aa: CASTVLRLAGEEQFF
cdr3_nt: TGTGCCAGCACCGTTCTTCGACTAGCGGGAGAAGAGCAGTTCTTC

clone_size: NA
v_call: TRBV30
d_call: TRBD2
j_call: TRBJ2-5
cdr3_aa: CAWSSGLAGIGETQYF
cdr3_nt: TGTGCCTGGAGCTCCGGACTAGCGGGGATCGGGGAGACCCAGTACTTC

clone_size: once
v_call: TRBV5-6
d_call: TRBD2
j_call: TRBJ2-7
cdr3_aa: CASTSTGREYEQYF
cdr3_nt: TGTGCCAGCACCTCTACCGGGAGGGAGTACGAGCAGTACTTC

clone_size: NA
v_call: TRBV19
d_call: TRBD2
j_call: TRBJ2-7
cdr3_aa: CASRSLAGAEQYF
cdr3_nt: TGTGCCAGTAGGTCGCTAGCGGGAGCCGAGCAGTACTTC

clone_size: NA
v_call: TRBV5-5
d_call: TRBD2
j_call: TRBJ2-2
cdr3_aa: CASSSGGGRTGELFF
cdr3_nt: TGTGCCAGCAGCTCCGGCGGGGGGCGCACCGGGGAGCTGTTTTTT

clone_size: NA
v_call: TRBV7-9
d_call: NA
j_call: TRBJ1-1
cdr3_aa: CASSYLEGEGGTEAFF
cdr3_nt: TGTGCCAGCAGCTACCTGGAGGGAGAGGGTGGCACTGAAGCTTTCTTT

clone_size: NA
v_call: TRBV14
d_call: NA
j_call: TRBJ2-7
cdr3_aa: CASSPTVGSRDEQYF
cdr3_nt: TGTGCCAGCAGCCCGACGGTCGGGAGTAGGGACGAGCAGTACTTC

clone_size: NA
v_call: TRBV7-2
d_call: NA
j_call: TRBJ2-7
cdr3_aa: CASSLASGNNYEQYF
cdr3_nt: TGTGCCAGCAGCTTAGCGTCGGGAAACAACTACGAGCAGTACTTC

clone_size: NA
v_call: TRBV5-3
d_call: TRBD2
j_call: TRBJ2-7
cdr3_aa: CARSLKREAGAYEQYF
cdr3_nt: TGTGCCAGAAGCTTGAAACGGGAGGCGGGAGCCTACGAGCAGTACTTC

clone_size: once
v_call: TRBV27
d_call: NA
j_call: TRBJ2-7
cdr3_aa: CASSSLSSVFEVYEQYF
cdr3_nt: TGTGCCAGCAGTTCTCTCTCGTCCGTTTTCGAGGTTTACGAGCAGTACTTC

clone_size: NA
v_call: TRBV28
d_call: TRBD2
j_call: TRBJ2-7
cdr3_aa: CASSLGGIAGGRYEQYF
cdr3_nt: TGTGCCAGCAGTTTAGGGGGAATAGCGGGAGGGCGATACGAGCAGTACTTC

clone_size: NA
v_call: TRBV9
d_call: TRBD2
j_call: TRBJ2-3
cdr3_aa: CASSAGGGRGTDTQYF
cdr3_nt: TGTGCCAGCAGCGCGGGGGGGGGAAGAGGTACAGATACGCAGTATTTT

clone_size: NA
v_call: TRBV6-6
d_call: NA
j_call: TRBJ2-7
cdr3_aa: CASSPQGPYEQYF
cdr3_nt: TGTGCCAGCAGCCCACAGGGACCCTACGAGCAGTACTTC

clone_size: NA
v_call: TRBV27
d_call: TRBD1
j_call: TRBJ1-1
cdr3_aa: CASSYRTGSTEAFF
cdr3_nt: TGTGCCAGCAGTTATCGGACAGGGAGCACTGAAGCTTTCTTT

clone_size: NA
v_call: TRBV10-2
d_call: NA
j_call: TRBJ2-7
cdr3_aa: CASSVVQTGTYEQYF
cdr3_nt: TGCGCCAGCAGTGTTGTCCAGACAGGCACCTACGAGCAGTACTTC

clone_size: NA
v_call: TRBV19
d_call: NA
j_call: TRBJ1-1
cdr3_aa: CASSNTEAFF
cdr3_nt: TGTGCCAGTAGCAACACTGAAGCTTTCTTT

clone_size: NA
v_call: TRBV29-1
d_call: NA
j_call: TRBJ2-7
cdr3_aa: CSATGPLGEQYF
cdr3_nt: TGCAGTGCAACGGGACCCTTGGGGGAGCAGTACTTC

clone_size: NA
v_call: TRBV6-6
d_call: TRBD1
j_call: TRBJ2-5
cdr3_aa: CASRARTGVQQETQYF
cdr3_nt: TGTGCCAGCAGGGCTAGGACAGGGGTACAACAAGAGACCCAGTACTTC

clone_size: once
v_call: TRBV10-2
d_call: NA
j_call: TRBJ2-3
cdr3_aa: CASSVTIATDTQYF
cdr3_nt: TGCGCCAGCAGTGTTACAATCGCGACAGATACGCAGTATTTT

clone_size: NA
v_call: TRBV6-1
d_call: NA
j_call: TRBJ1-6
cdr3_aa: CASSEANPHRLNSPLHF
cdr3_nt: TGTGCCAGCAGTGAAGCCAATCCCCACAGGCTCAATTCACCCCTCCACTTT

clone_size: NA
v_call: TRBV9
d_call: NA
j_call: TRBJ2-5
cdr3_aa: CASSVRGLQETQYF
cdr3_nt: TGTGCCAGCAGCGTTCGGGGGTTGCAAGAGACCCAGTACTTC

clone_size: NA
v_call: TRBV5-4
d_call: NA
j_call: TRBJ2-1
cdr3_aa: CASSNRDPAYNEQFF
cdr3_nt: TGTGCCAGCAGCAACCGGGACCCAGCCTACAATGAGCAGTTCTTC

clone_size: NA
v_call: TRBV19
d_call: TRBD1
j_call: TRBJ1-5
cdr3_aa: CASSSVWTGQQPQHF
cdr3_nt: TGTGCCAGTAGTTCAGTTTGGACAGGGCAACAGCCCCAGCATTTT

clone_size: NA
v_call: TRBV6-5
d_call: NA
j_call: TRBJ1-2
cdr3_aa: CASSHAQGGNYGYTF
cdr3_nt: TGTGCCAGCAGCCACGCCCAGGGCGGGAACTATGGCTACACCTTC

clone_size: once
v_call: TRBV27
d_call: NA
j_call: TRBJ2-5
cdr3_aa: CASSFGLQETQYF
cdr3_nt: TGTGCCAGCAGTTTCGGGCTCCAAGAGACCCAGTACTTC

clone_size: NA
v_call: TRBV9
d_call: NA
j_call: TRBJ2-7
cdr3_aa: CASSVGSGDYEQYF
cdr3_nt: TGTGCCAGCAGCGTAGGATCCGGAGACTACGAGCAGTACTTC

clone_size: few
v_call: TRBV28
d_call: NA
j_call: TRBJ1-5
cdr3_aa: CASSLNQPQHF
cdr3_nt: TGTGCCAGCAGTTTAAATCAGCCCCAGCATTTT

clone_size: NA
v_call: TRBV5-5
d_call: TRBD1
j_call: TRBJ2-7
cdr3_aa: CASSEPGQGPAYEQYF
cdr3_nt: TGTGCCAGCAGCGAGCCGGGACAGGGGCCCGCCTACGAGCAGTACTTC

clone_size: NA
v_call: TRBV4-1
d_call: TRBD2
j_call: TRBJ2-7
cdr3_aa: CASSQEMASGNYEQYF
cdr3_nt: TGCGCCAGCAGCCAAGAGATGGCTAGCGGGAACTACGAGCAGTACTTC

clone_size: NA
v_call: TRBV27
d_call: NA
j_call: TRBJ1-5
cdr3_aa: CASSSLTDRLNQPQHF
cdr3_nt: TGTGCCAGCAGTTCCTTGACCGACAGACTCAATCAGCCCCAGCATTTT

clone_size: once
v_call: TRBV7-2
d_call: NA
j_call: TRBJ1-1
cdr3_aa: CASSSFETGNTEAFF
cdr3_nt: TGTGCCAGCAGCAGCTTCGAGACAGGTAACACTGAAGCTTTCTTT

clone_size: NA
v_call: TRBV14
d_call: NA
j_call: TRBJ2-5
cdr3_aa: CASSPWSRGETQYF
cdr3_nt: TGTGCCAGCAGCCCCTGGTCCCGGGGAGAGACCCAGTACTTC

clone_size: once
v_call: TRBV13
d_call: TRBD2
j_call: TRBJ2-7
cdr3_aa: CASSYNSGSGSYEQYF
cdr3_nt: TGTGCCAGCAGCTACAATAGCGGGAGTGGGTCCTACGAGCAGTACTTC

clone_size: NA
v_call: TRBV6-6
d_call: TRBD1
j_call: TRBJ1-2
cdr3_aa: CASIPNQGDYGYTF
cdr3_nt: TGTGCCAGCATTCCCAACCAGGGGGACTATGGCTACACCTTC

clone_size: NA
v_call: TRBV25-1
d_call: TRBD1
j_call: TRBJ2-7
cdr3_aa: CASSEGTGIHEQYF
cdr3_nt: TGTGCCAGCAGTGAAGGGACAGGGATCCACGAGCAGTACTTC

clone_size: NA
v_call: TRBV5-1
d_call: TRBD2
j_call: TRBJ2-5
cdr3_aa: CASSLAPSGEETQYF
cdr3_nt: TGCGCCAGCAGCTTGGCCCCCAGCGGGGAAGAGACCCAGTACTTC

clone_size: NA
v_call: TRBV11-2
d_call: NA
j_call: TRBJ2-4
cdr3_aa: CASSLKRGDGDIQYF
cdr3_nt: TGTGCCAGCAGCTTAAAAAGGGGTGATGGAGACATTCAGTACTTC

clone_size: once
v_call: TRBV6-1
d_call: TRBD2
j_call: TRBJ2-1
cdr3_aa: CASQGTSGIYNEQFF
cdr3_nt: TGTGCCAGCCAAGGGACTAGCGGGATTTACAATGAGCAGTTCTTC

clone_size: NA
v_call: TRBV19
d_call: NA
j_call: TRBJ1-1
cdr3_aa: CASSIGRGGTEAFF
cdr3_nt: TGTGCCAGTAGTATAGGTCGGGGGGGGACTGAAGCTTTCTTT